The 9 T cell receptor beta chains reported below all come from one sample, sequenced in a study of blood T cell repertoires in COVID-19. Sequencing was performed with immunoSEQ multiplex PCR; in TCRdb, only in-frame clones are kept and a portion is missing. The data contain hundreds of thousands of clones, approximately 91% of them singletons. Sequences were obtained from peripheral blood. These receptors all come from a man younger than 30 with active or convalescent COVID-19.

This clone was detected a few times. The chain couples TRBV11-3 to TRBJ1-1; 7 bases map to TRBD1. V was clipped by 5 bases and J by 6 bases; unmatched bases: 12. The germline CDR1 and CDR2 sequences are SGHNT and YENEEA. The CDR3 has 15 amino acids. CDR3: CASSPPGTVLAEAFF. The CDR3 DNA follows: TGTGCCAGCAGCCCCCCCGGGACAGTATTAGCTGAAGCTTTCTTT.

The rearrangement links TRBV15 to TRBJ2-5; 12 bases are shared with TRBD1. The germline gives CDR1 LNHNV, CDR2 YYDKDF (reference sequence). J gave up 5 bases and V 5 bases, and 6 bases lay outside the gene matches. This CDR3 region has 15 residues. CDR3 nucleotides: TGTGCCACCAGCCCCGGGACAGGGGGCGTGGAGACCCAGTACTTC. This encodes CATSPGTGGVETQYF.

The V call is TRBV7-8, the J call TRBJ2-7; TRBD1 matches at 8 bases. CDR3 length: 16 residues. V lost 5 bases, J lost 5 bases, and 14 bases stayed unmatched. Germline V gene data show CDR1 as SGHVS and CDR2 as FQNEAQ. The CDR3 here is CASSTPRTGTANEQYF. CDR3 coding DNA: TGTGCCAGCAGCACCCCACGGACAGGGACGGCCAACGAGCAGTACTTC.

The rearrangement links TRBV27 to TRBJ2-4; maybe TRBD1 (6 bases). The CDR3 contains 17 residues. Germline assignment: CDR1 MNHEY and CDR2 SMNVEV (reference sequence). Trimming left V 8 bases short and J 1 base short, with 21 bases between. Here the CDR3 DNA reads TGTGCCAGCGGGCCACTTACAGGGTGGGGGGCCAAAAACATTCAGTACTTC. Amino acid sequence: CASGPLTGWGAKNIQYF.

This sequence joins TRBV15 and TRBJ1-1; no clear D. CDR3 length: 14 residues. Looked up from germline, CDR1 is LNHNV and CDR2 is YYDKDF (reference sequence). V was pared by 0 bases and J by 1 base, with 6 bases between. This CDR3 is CATSRERENTEAFF. The CDR3 bases are TGTGCCACCAGCAGAGAACGGGAGAACACTGAAGCTTTCTTT.

The V gene is TRBV9, the J gene TRBJ1-1, with no clear D. Germline CDR1 reads SGDLS; CDR2 reads YYNGEE. This CDR3 is 15 amino acids long. Deletions cut 0 bases from V and 0 bases from J, with 9 bases between. CDR3 in DNA: TGTGCCAGCAGCGTAGATAACTTCATGAACACTGAAGCTTTCTTT. It encodes CASSVDNFMNTEAFF.

The genes are TRBV9 and TRBJ1-4; 9 nucleotides align to TRBD1. Trimming at V came to 3 bases and at J to 2 bases, leaving 2 bases not matched to a gene. Germline V gene lookup returns CDR1 SGDLS and CDR2 YYNGEE. The CDR3 has 15 amino acids. The CDR3 here is CASSGGTGTNEKLFF. In DNA form, the CDR3 reads TGTGCCAGCAGCGGAGGGACAGGGACTAATGAAAAACTGTTTTTT.

The CDR3 protein is CSVERGAGELFF. CDR3 in DNA: TGCAGCGTGGAAAGGGGTGCCGGGGAGCTGTTTTTT. V gene TRBV29-1 combines with J gene TRBJ2-2; possibly TRBD1 for D (5 bases). Trimming removed 6 bases at V and 6 bases at J, with 11 bases between. The V gene's germline CDR1 is SQVTM and CDR2 ANQGSEA. The CDR3 spans 12 residues.

This clone showed up many times. This chain joins TRBV12-5 and TRBJ2-7; perhaps TRBD1 as D (5 bases). The germline CDR1 and CDR2 sequences are LGHNT and FRNRAP. V lost 1 base, J lost 4 bases, and 8 bases lay in between. This CDR3 has 13 amino acids. CDR3 nucleotide sequence: TGTGCTAGTGGTTTGGGGACAAAATACGAGCAGTACTTC. This gives the protein CASGLGTKYEQYF.